This record covers a single T cell receptor beta chain. Germline V lookup: CDR1 MGHRA, CDR2 YSYEKL. The junction had 3 bases not matched to a gene; V was cut back by 1 base and J by 2 bases. The CDR3 consists of 16 residues. This entry belongs to a study of blood T cell repertoires in COVID-19. Original handling: Reference gene primer amplification gave estimated nucleated cell counts. TCRdb's copy holds only in-frame clones and misses some; the assay was immunoSEQ multiplex PCR. The DNA gave D and trimming, while V, J and clone size come from that table. The sample includes about 200,000 clones, around four fifths seen only once; the top ten take roughly 2.6%.

The sample comprised peripheral blood. This receptor was obtained from a woman in her thirties or forties with active or convalescent COVID-19. V gene TRBV4-1 combines with J gene TRBJ1-4, with TRBD1 matching 8 bases. CDR3 nucleotide sequence: TGCGCCAGCAGCCAAGTCGACAGGGGTACTAATGAAAAACTGTTTTTT. Amino acids: CASSQVDRGTNEKLFF.